Following are 14 T cell receptor beta chains from one sample sequenced in a study of blood T cells in healthy people across ages (dated by TCRdb to 2014 to 2015). The library relied on 5' RACE. The listed sequencing device is Illumina HiSeq 2500. A second PCR of roughly 6 to 11 cycles was performed with a sample-barcoded 5' primer and a J-beta primer mix. TCRdb took the public reads, trimmed them with fastp at Q25, ran MiXCR for clone calling and kept in-frame beta chains. Each entry is one CDR3 protein sequence, shown with its most common DNA and genes. The sample table shows 850,000 to 1,000,000 distinct CDR3 sequences, and 45% to 50% are seen once. The ten biggest clones cover roughly 12% of the sample. The sample consisted of blood. Source of these receptors: a man aged 30-40 years in good health.

This chain joins TRBV29-1 and TRBJ2-5, with D perhaps TRBD2 (7 bases). Trimming pared 7 bases from V and 1 base from J, leaving 13 bases between. Germline assignment: CDR1 SQVTM and CDR2 ANQGSEA. This CDR3 has 13 amino acids. The CDR3 loop is CSGRGGIQETQYF. CDR3 DNA sequence: TGCAGCGGGAGGGGGGGGATCCAAGAGACCCAGTACTTC.

Worth noting for this clonotype: At one of its ends the junction is not consistent with the germline gene, which may arise from a read error. The chain combines TRBV5-1 with TRBJ2-1; possible D gene TRBD1, 6 bases. This CDR3 is 14 amino acids long. Germline V lookup: CDR1 SGHRS, CDR2 YFSETQ. The CDR3 region is CASTPGQRYNEQFF. The CDR3 DNA sequence: TGCGCAAGCACTCCAGGACAGAGGTACAATGAGCAGTTCTTC.

V is TRBV20-1 and J is TRBJ2-1; 13 bases line up with TRBD2. V dropped 6 bases and J dropped 8; count of bases not matched to a gene: 13. Germline V gene sequence: CDR1 DFQATT, CDR2 SNEGSKA (reference sequence). The CDR3 runs 16 residues. In nucleotides, the CDR3 is TGCAGTGCCATGGAAAGACTAGCGGGGGGTAGGTATGAGCAGTTCTTC. Its translation is CSAMERLAGGRYEQFF.

Notes on this clonotype: At one of its ends the junction is not consistent with the germline gene, which may arise from a read error. The gene calls are TRBV7-9 and TRBJ1-2; no definite D call. The CDR3 is 14 residues long. The germline gives CDR1 SEHNR, CDR2 FQNEAQ (reference sequence). In DNA form, the CDR3 reads TGTGCCAGCAACTCGGGTCCAGCTAACTGTGGCTACACCTTC. Its protein is CASNSGPANCGYTF.

The chain is built from TRBV11-2 and TRBJ2-7, with D maybe TRBD1 (5 bases). The DNA end is a closer match to TRBJ2-4, so the J assignment may be wrong. Germline CDR1 reads SGHAT; CDR2 reads FQNNGV. CDR3 size: 14 residues. The CDR3 DNA sequence: TGTGCCAGCAGCTTAGGGAGCAGGGCTAACATTCAGTACTTC. It encodes CASSLGSRANIQYF.

In its sample, this clonotype was seen many times. J is TRBJ1-1 and V is TRBV7-2, with TRBD1 as a possible D gene (5 bases). V lost 2 bases to trimming and J lost 3 bases, with 10 bases between them. This CDR3 comprises 14 residues. Per germline, CDR1 SGHTA and CDR2 FQGNSA. Here the CDR3 reads CASSLQGGDTEAFF. The CDR3 bases are TGTGCCAGCAGCTTACAGGGTGGGGACACTGAAGCTTTCTTT.

The chain uses TRBV29-1 and TRBJ2-5; D possibly matches TRBD1 or TRBD2 (5 bases each). Trimming removed 7 bases at V and 4 bases at J, with 19 bases between. Germline V gene sequence: CDR1 SQVTM, CDR2 ANQGSEA. The CDR3 extends over 14 amino acids. DNA for the CDR3: TGCAGCGCCGACCGAGGGTATGGGGGAGAGACCCAGTACTTC. Protein: CSADRGYGGETQYF. Based on the CDR3 plus reference TRBV29-1 and TRBJ2-5, the full variable domain is SAVISQKPSRDICQRGTSLTIQCQVDSQVTMMFWYRQQPGQSLTLIATANQGSEATYESGFVIDKFPISRPNLTFSTLTVSNMSPEDSSIYLCSADRGYGGETQYFGPGTRLLVL.

This rearrangement joins TRBV5-5 to TRBJ1-1; perhaps TRBD1 as D (6 bases). Per germline, CDR1 SGHKS and CDR2 YYEKEE (reference sequence). V lost 3 bases, J lost 5 bases, and 17 bases lay in between. CDR3 length: 15 amino acids. The CDR3 DNA reads as TGTGCCAGCAGCTCAATACAGGGTAGACGGACTGAAGCTTTCTTT. It specifies CASSSIQGRRTEAFF.

The rearrangement links TRBV30 to TRBJ1-2, with 9 bases identical to TRBD1. With V trimmed by 4 bases and J by 5 bases, 5 bases remained unmatched. The CDR3 is 13 amino acids. Germline CDR1 and CDR2: GTSNPN and SVGIG (reference sequence). In DNA form, the CDR3 reads TGTGCCTGGAAGGGACAGGGTGATTATGGCTACACCTTC. Protein sequence: CAWKGQGDYGYTF.

The gene calls are TRBV18 and TRBJ1-2, with 7 bases identical to TRBD1. Germline CDR1 reads KGHSH; CDR2 reads LQKENI. This CDR3 spans 15 amino acids. V lost 4 bases, J lost 2 bases, and 7 bases stayed unmatched. The CDR3 is CASSLRDSPNYGYTF. In DNA, the CDR3 is TGTGCCAGCTCACTACGGGACAGCCCAAACTATGGCTACACCTTC.

This clonotype has just a few counts. J is TRBJ2-5 and V is TRBV7-9; D might be TRBD1 (5 bases). This CDR3 spans 16 amino acids. Germline CDR1 and CDR2: SEHNR and FQNEAQ (reference sequence). V was cut by 0 bases and J by 1 base, with 12 bases left in between. CDR3 region: CASSLAHGRGQETQYF. DNA for the CDR3: TGTGCCAGCAGCTTAGCCCACGGAAGGGGCCAAGAGACCCAGTACTTC.

This clonotype was seen a few times. The V and J genes are TRBV6-2 or TRBV6-3 and TRBJ2-1; 9 positions agree with TRBD2. With 8 bases clipped from V and 7 bases from J, the junction kept 15 bases outside the gene matches. The CDR3 length is 16 residues. Germline CDR1 MNHEY, CDR2 SVGEGT. The chain's CDR3 is CASLSFPRLAENEQFF. CDR3 nucleotides: TGTGCCAGCCTCTCTTTTCCGAGACTAGCGGAAAATGAGCAGTTCTTC.

In this sample, this clonotype turned up a few times. V is TRBV7-9 and J is TRBJ2-3, with TRBD2 matching over 8 bases. The CDR3 is 14 residues long. V lost 7 bases and J lost 3; bases outside the gene matches: 6. CDR1 is SEHNR and CDR2 is FQNEAQ in the germline V gene (reference sequence). The CDR3 is CASTPAGGTDTQYF. CDR3 bases: TGTGCCAGCACCCCGGCGGGGGGAACAGATACGCAGTATTTT.

This clonotype was seen a handful of times. J is TRBJ2-4 and V is TRBV5-1; D is unclear. The CDR3 has 13 amino acids. CDR1 is SGHRS and CDR2 is YFSETQ in the germline V gene. Trimming removed 0 bases at V and 5 bases at J, with 6 bases between. In DNA, the CDR3 is TGCGCCAGCAGCTTGGCAAGAGAAAACATTCAGTACTTC. This sequence encodes CASSLARENIQYF. The variable domain in full, with the rest retrieved from reference TRBV5-1 and TRBJ2-4, is KAGVTQTPRYLIKTRGQQVTLSCSPISGHRSVSWYQQTPGQGLQFLFEYFSETQRNKGNFPGRFSGRQFSNSRSEMNVSTLELGDSALYLCASSLARENIQYFGAGTRLSVL.